This T cell receptor beta chain appears in the sequencing data of a study of T cells in localized non-small cell lung cancer. This clone appeared once. Clones were sequenced by immunoSEQ multiplex PCR, and TCRdb holds only the in-frame ones, with some missing. The top ten hold less than 9% of the sample, which has tens of thousands of clones, about 83% seen once. Germline CDR1 LNHDA, CDR2 SQIVND (reference sequence). The CDR3 is made up of 16 amino acids. The ends were cut back, 1 base at V and 0 bases at J, with 9 bases in the middle. The TCR comes from a woman aged 35-75 years with stage I lung adenocarcinoma. The material was peripheral blood, obtained before any cancer treatment. The V gene is TRBV19, the J gene TRBJ1-4; D gene unclear. The CDR3 loop reads CASSIGAAATNEKLFF. In nucleotides, the CDR3 is TGTGCCAGTAGTATAGGGGCGGCTGCAACTAATGAAAAACTGTTTTTT.